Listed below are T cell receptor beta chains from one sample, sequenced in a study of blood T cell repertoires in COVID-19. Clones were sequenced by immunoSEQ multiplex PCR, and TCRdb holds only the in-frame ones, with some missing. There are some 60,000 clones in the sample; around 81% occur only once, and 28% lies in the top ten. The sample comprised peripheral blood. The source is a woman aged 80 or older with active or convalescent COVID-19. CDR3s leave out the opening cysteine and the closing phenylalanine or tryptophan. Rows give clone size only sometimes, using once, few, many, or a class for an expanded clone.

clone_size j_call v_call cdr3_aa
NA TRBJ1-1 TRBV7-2 ASSSLGAGVNTEAF
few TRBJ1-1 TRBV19 ASNPGQGNTEAF
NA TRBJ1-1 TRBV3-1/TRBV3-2 ASSQVGQGKALNTEAF
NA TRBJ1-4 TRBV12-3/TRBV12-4 ATKQGTNEKLF
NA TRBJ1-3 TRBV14 ASSFDNSGNTIY
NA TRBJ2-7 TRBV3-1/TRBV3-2 ASSYAGGSSYEQY
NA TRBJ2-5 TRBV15 ATSVRTRQETQY
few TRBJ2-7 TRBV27 ASSLSHSTYEQY
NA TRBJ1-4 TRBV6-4 ASSVSGEVDEKLF
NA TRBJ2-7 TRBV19 ASSIDLRRTEQY
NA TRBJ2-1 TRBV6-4 ASSDSPGTSGEGVEQF
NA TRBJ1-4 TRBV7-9 ASSFGQGSNEKLF
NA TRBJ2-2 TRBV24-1 ATSDLSRGANTGELF
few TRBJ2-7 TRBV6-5 ASSYSNGSPYEQY
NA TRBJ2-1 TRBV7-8 ASSRTSGHSSYNEQF
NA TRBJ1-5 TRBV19 ASSQGRDQPQH
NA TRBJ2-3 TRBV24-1 ATSDYGRTSGADTQY
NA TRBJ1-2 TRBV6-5 ASRPRQGAGYGYT
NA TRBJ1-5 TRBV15 ATSRDLSSNQPQH
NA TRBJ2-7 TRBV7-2 ASSWAWRGGYEQY
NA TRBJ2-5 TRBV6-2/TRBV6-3 ASSYPPRDSQETQY
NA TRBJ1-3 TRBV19 ASSDGQLTGNTIY
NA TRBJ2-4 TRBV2 ASSELDSAKNIQY
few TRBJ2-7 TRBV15 ATKSDRGSHEQY
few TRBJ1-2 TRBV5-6 ASSLRRDLGKEGSYGYT
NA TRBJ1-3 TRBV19 ASIGGAAAGSLSGNTIY
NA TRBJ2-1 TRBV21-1 ASRPHEDFPLGEQF
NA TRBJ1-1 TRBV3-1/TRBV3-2 ASSPTGGFYTEAF
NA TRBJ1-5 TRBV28 ASSFGRGQPQH
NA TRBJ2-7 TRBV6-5 ASSLGQKRPYEQY
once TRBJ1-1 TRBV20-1 SASVGALNTEAF
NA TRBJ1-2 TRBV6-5 ASSYAGTGGGYT
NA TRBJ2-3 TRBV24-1 ATSDLGGLELDTQY
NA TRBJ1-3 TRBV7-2 ASSLFPGSGNTIY
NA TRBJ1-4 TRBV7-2 ASSKRGYNEKLF
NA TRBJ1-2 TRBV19 ATWGGTSARGYT
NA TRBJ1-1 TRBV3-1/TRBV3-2 ASSQGLRTVNTEAF
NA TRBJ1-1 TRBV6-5 ASSYSAGTTEAF
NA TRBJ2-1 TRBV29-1 SVGTSGGSYNEQF
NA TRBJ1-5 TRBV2 ASSESQAPNQPQH
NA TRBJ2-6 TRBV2 ASSEPGSAGANVLT
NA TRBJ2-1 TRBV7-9 ASSFIASGGASNEQF
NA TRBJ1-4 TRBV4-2 ASSHESTGINEKLF
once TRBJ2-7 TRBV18 ASSPAHTGGGYEQY